The sequence of this T cell receptor beta chain was determined in a study of blood T cell repertoires in COVID-19. Study background: Specimens from acute and convalescent COVID-19 originated in the United States, Italy and Spain.

Per the original data handling: Reference gene primers were amplified, and this amplification served to estimate nucleated cell counts. Only in-frame clones appear in the TCRdb table, and some are missing; sequencing was by immunoSEQ multiplex PCR. V, J and clone size are those of that table, while D and trimming were read from the DNA. The sample lists about 140,000 clones; around three quarters were seen once. A single count supports this clone. This CDR3 spans 14 amino acids. Trimming removed 4 bases from V and 1 base from J, with 10 bases in between. Germline V gene data show CDR1 as SEHNR and CDR2 as FQNEAQ (reference sequence).

The receptor comes from an elderly man with acute or convalescent COVID-19. The chain couples TRBV7-9 to TRBJ2-5, with a weak D call TRBD1 (5 bases). The sequenced material came from peripheral blood. CDR3: CASSSDRSQETQYF. In nucleotides, the CDR3 is TGTGCCAGCAGCTCTGACAGATCCCAAGAGACCCAGTACTTC.